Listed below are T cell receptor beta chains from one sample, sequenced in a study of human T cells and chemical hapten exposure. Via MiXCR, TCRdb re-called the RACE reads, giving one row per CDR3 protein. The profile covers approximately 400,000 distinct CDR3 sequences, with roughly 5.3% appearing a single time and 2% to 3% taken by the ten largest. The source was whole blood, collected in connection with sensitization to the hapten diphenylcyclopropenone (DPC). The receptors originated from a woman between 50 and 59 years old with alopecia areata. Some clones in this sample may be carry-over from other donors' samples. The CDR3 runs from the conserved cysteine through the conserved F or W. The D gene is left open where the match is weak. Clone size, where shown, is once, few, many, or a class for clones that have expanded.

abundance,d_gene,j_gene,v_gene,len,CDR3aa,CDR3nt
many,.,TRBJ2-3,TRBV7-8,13,CASSLDRGGTQYF,TGTGCCAGCAGCTTAGATCGAGGGGGTACGCAGTATTTT
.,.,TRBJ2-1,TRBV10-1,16,CASSEYSTPDYNEQFF,TGCGCCAGCAGTGAGTATTCGACACCTGACTACAATGAGCAGTTCTTC
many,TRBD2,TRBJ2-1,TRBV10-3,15,CAITSSGGTYNEQFF,TGTGCCATCACCTCTAGCGGGGGGACCTACAATGAGCAGTTCTTC
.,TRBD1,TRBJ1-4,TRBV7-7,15,CASRTLGTGREKLFF,TGTGCCAGCCGTACTCTCGGGACAGGGCGAGAAAAACTGTTTTTT
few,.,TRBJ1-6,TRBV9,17,CASSPWGEKSYNSPLHF,TGTGCCAGCAGCCCGTGGGGGGAAAAGTCCTATAATTCACCCCTCCACTTT
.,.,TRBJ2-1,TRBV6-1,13,CASSEIREGEQFF,TGTGCCAGCAGTGAAATACGTGAAGGTGAGCAGTTCTTC
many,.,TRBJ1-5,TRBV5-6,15,CASSLGLGSNQPQHF,TGTGCCAGCAGCTTGGGACTGGGTAGCAATCAGCCCCAGCATTTT
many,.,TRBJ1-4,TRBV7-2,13,CASSGGFEEKLFF,TGTGCCAGCAGCGGAGGGTTTGAGGAAAAACTGTTTTTT
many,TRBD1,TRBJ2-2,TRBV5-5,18,CASSWGQGPARDTGELFF,TGTGCCAGCAGCTGGGGACAGGGACCTGCGAGGGACACCGGGGAGCTGTTTTTT
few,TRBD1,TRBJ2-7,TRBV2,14,CASSEDRSSYEQYF,TGTGCCAGCAGTGAGGACAGGAGCTCCTACGAGCAGTACTTC
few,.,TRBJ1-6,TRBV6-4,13,CASSQTDNSPLHF,TGTGCCAGCAGCCAGACAGATAATTCACCCCTCCACTTT
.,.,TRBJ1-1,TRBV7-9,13,CASSPDANTEAFF,TGTGCCAGCAGCCCTGACGCGAACACTGAAGCTTTCTTT
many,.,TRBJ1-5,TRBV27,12,CASSLQGQPQHF,TGTGCCAGCAGTTTACAGGGCCAGCCCCAGCATTTT
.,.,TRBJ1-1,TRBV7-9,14,CASSLMVEDTEAFF,TGTGCCAGCAGCTTAATGGTGGAAGACACTGAAGCTTTCTTT
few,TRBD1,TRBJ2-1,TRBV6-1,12,CASSPDRGKRLF,TGTGCCAGCAGCCCGGACAGGGGTAAGAGGCTCTTC
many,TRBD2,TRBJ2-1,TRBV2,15,CASRELAGPYNEQFF,TGTGCCAGCAGGGAACTAGCGGGACCCTACAATGAGCAGTTCTTC
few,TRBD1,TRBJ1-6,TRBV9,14,CASKTGVDNSPLHF,TGTGCCAGCAAGACAGGGGTCGATAATTCACCCCTCCACTTT
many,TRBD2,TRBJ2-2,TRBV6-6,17,CASSYSASGSNTGELFF,TGTGCCAGCAGTTACTCCGCTAGCGGATCCAACACCGGGGAGCTGTTTTTT
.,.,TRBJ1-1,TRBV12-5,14,CASGLGGLYTEAFF,TGTGCTAGTGGGCTAGGTGGACTGTACACTGAAGCTTTCTTT
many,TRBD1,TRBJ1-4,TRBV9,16,CASSSGQGVVGEKLFF,TGTGCCAGCAGCAGCGGACAGGGGGTAGTGGGTGAAAAACTGTTTTTT
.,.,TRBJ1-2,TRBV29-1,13,CSVDAGAPYGYTF,TGCAGCGTTGATGCCGGGGCTCCCTATGGCTACACCTTC
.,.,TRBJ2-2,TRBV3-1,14,CASSFSTNTGELFF,TGTGCCAGCAGCTTCTCGACGAACACCGGGGAGCTGTTTTTT
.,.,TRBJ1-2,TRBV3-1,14,CASSQENRLYGYTF,TGTGCCAGCAGCCAAGAAAACAGACTCTATGGCTACACCTTC
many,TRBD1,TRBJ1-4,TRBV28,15,CASSSPGNRGEKLFF,TGTGCCAGCAGTTCTCCCGGGAACAGGGGGGAAAAACTGTTTTTT
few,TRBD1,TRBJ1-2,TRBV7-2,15,CASSLWDRENYGYTF,TGTGCCAGCAGCTTATGGGACAGGGAGAACTATGGCTACACCTTC
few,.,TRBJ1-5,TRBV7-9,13,CASSLVVSVPQHF,TGTGCCAGCAGCTTAGTGGTTTCGGTGCCCCAGCATTTT
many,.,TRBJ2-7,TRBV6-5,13,CASSFGTDYEQYF,TGTGCCAGCAGTTTTGGGACGGACTACGAGCAGTACTTC
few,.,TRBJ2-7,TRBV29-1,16,CSVIGPRAGLSYEQYF,TGCAGCGTTATCGGCCCCCGGGCAGGCCTCTCCTACGAGCAGTACTTC
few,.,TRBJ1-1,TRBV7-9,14,CASSPTNLNTEAFF,TGTGCCAGCAGCCCGACAAATCTGAACACTGAAGCTTTCTTT